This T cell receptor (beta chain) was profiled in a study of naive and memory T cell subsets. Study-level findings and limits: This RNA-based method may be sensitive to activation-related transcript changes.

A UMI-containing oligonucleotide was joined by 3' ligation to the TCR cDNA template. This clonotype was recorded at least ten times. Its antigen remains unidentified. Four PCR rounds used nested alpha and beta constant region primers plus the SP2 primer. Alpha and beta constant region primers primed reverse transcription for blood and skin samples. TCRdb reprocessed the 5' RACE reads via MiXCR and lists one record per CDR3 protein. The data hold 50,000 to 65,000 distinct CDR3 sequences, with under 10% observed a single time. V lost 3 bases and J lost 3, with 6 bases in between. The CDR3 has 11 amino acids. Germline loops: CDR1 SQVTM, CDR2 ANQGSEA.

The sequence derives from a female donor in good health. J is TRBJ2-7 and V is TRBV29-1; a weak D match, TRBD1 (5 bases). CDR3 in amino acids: CSVETVYEQYF. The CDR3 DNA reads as TGCAGCGTTGAGACAGTCTACGAGCAGTACTTC.